This TCR beta chain was obtained from a study of blood T cells in healthy people across ages. Points from the study as a whole: As age increased, TCR beta diversity per million T cells fell in a roughly linear fashion. A strong correlation was seen between TCR beta diversity and naive T cell percentage.

The second PCR ran roughly 6 to 12 cycles with a sample-barcoded 5' primer and J-beta primers. Every single cDNA molecule received a tag from a template-switch adaptor with 12 random nucleotides. TCRdb ran MiXCR on the 5' RACE reads and lists one entry per CDR3 protein. The sample lists about 580,000 distinct CDR3 sequences; 40% to 55% were seen once. The germline V gene encodes CDR1 DFQATT and CDR2 SNEGSKA (reference sequence). The CDR3 is 17 residues long. V shed 5 bases, J shed 2 bases, and the junction held 12 bases outside the gene matches. Details on this clonotype: Its antigen is unknown.

The chain is built from TRBV20-1 and TRBJ2-3; 11 nucleotides line up with TRBD2. The origin of this receptor is a man at least 80 years old in good health. The material sequenced was blood. In DNA, the CDR3 is TGCAGTGCTGACGGTCTTGGGACTAGCGGTTCCACAGATACGCAGTATTTT. Its protein product is CSADGLGTSGSTDTQYF.